This entry features one T cell receptor beta chain sequence. Its antigen is not identified. An end of the junction does not agree with germline; a read error may underlie this. RNA was extracted from whole blood without cell sorting, alongside germline DNA. The germline V gene has CDR1 MNHEY and CDR2 SVGAGI. This CDR3 region has 14 residues. TCR beta cDNA came from roughly 0.45 ug total RNA, primed with a constant-region primer. Libraries covering TCR beta were generated through three nested multiplex PCR rounds (using a slightly modified ARM-PCR). The two initial PCR rounds, ten to eleven cycles each, used TRBV1-TRBV30 forward and C-beta reverse primers. TCRdb redid the calling of the multiplex PCR reads with MiXCR, one entry per CDR3 protein. The data show fewer than 350,000 distinct CDR3 sequences, less than 75% seen once. The entry originates in a study of tumor-infiltrating lymphocytes in primary liver carcinoma. Study-level background: The study enrolled male and female patients aged 30 to 69 years. Productive TCRbeta read counts per sample ran from roughly 3.5 to 7 million and were similar across tissue types. Study-level results: Samples, which were bulk and unsorted, did not allow CD4+ and CD8+ repertoires to be compared.

The clonotype was recovered from a man between 40 and 49 years old with primary liver carcinoma and hepatitis B virus infection. Sequencing input: peripheral blood. The V gene is TRBV6-5, the J gene TRBJ2-5; 7 bases map to TRBD1. The CDR3 sequence is CASNQQGWEEIQYF. The DNA for the CDR3 is TGTGCCAGCAACCAACAGGGGTGGGAAGAGATCCAGTACTTC.